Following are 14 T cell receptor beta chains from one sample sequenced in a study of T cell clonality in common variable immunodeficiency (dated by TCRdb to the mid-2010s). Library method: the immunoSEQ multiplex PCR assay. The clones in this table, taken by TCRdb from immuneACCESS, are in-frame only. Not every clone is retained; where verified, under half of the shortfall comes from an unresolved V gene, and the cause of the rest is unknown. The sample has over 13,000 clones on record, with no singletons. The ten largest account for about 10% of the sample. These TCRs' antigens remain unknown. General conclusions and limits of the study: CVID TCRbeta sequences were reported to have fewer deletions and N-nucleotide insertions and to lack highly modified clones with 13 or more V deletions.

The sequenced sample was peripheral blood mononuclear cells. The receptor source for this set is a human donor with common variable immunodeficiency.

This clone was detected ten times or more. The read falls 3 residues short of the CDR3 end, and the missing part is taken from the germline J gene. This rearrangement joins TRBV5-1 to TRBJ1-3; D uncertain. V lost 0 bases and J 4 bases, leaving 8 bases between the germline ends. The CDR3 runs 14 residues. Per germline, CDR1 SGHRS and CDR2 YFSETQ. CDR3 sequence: CASSLGSGGNTIYF. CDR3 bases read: TGCGCCAGCAGCTTGGGGTCAGGAGGAAACACC.

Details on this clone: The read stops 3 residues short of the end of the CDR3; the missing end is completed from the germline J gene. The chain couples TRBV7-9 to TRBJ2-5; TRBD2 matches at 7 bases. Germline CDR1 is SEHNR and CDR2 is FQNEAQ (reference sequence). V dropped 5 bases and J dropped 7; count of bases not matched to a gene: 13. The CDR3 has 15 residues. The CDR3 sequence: CASSRDLGSGVTQYF. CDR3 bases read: TGTGCCAGCAGCCGAGATTTGGGGAGCGGGGTGACC.

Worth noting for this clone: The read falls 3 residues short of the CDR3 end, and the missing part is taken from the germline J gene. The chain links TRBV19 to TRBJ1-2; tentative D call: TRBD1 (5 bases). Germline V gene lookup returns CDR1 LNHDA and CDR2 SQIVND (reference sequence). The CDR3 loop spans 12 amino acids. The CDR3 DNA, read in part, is TGTGCCAGTAGTATGCAGGGTGGCGGC. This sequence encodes CASSMQGGG. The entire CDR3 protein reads CASSMQGGGYTF. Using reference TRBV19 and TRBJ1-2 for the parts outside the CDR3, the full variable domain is DGGITQSPKYLFRKEGQNVTLSCEQNLNHDAMYWYRQDPGQGLRLIYYSQIVNDFQKGDIAEGYSVSREKKESFPLTVTSAQKNPTAFYLCASSMQGGGYTFGSGTRLTVV.

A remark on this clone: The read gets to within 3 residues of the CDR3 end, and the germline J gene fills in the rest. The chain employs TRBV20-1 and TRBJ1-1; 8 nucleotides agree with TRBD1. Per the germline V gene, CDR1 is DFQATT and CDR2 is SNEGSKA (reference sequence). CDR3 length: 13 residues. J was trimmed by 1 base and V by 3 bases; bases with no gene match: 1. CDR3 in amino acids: CSASGTGNTEAFF. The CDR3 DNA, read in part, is TGCAGTGCTAGTGGGACAGGGAACACTGAA.

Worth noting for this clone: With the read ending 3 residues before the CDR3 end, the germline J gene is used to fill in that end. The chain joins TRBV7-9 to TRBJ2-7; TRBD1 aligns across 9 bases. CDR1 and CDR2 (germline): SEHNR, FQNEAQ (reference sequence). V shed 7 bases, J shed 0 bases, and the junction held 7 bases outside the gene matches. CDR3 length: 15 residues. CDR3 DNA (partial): TGTGCCAGCACGTTGGACAGGGGTACCTCCTACGAG. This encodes CASTLDRGTSYE. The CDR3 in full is CASTLDRGTSYEQYF.

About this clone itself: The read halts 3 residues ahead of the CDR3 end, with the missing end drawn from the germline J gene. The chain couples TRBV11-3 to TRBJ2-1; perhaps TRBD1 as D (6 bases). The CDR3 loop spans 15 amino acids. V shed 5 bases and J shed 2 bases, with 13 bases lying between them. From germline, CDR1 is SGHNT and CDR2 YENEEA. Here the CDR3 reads CASSPSGGTYNEQFF. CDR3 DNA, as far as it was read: TGTGCCAGCAGCCCCAGTGGGGGCACCTACAATGAG. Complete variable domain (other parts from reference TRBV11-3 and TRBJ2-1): EAGVVQSPRYKIIEKKQPVAFWCNPISGHNTLYWYLQNLGQGPELLIRYENEEAVDDSQLPKDRFSAERLKGVDSTLKIQPAELGDSAVYLCASSPSGGTYNEQFFGPGTRLTVL.

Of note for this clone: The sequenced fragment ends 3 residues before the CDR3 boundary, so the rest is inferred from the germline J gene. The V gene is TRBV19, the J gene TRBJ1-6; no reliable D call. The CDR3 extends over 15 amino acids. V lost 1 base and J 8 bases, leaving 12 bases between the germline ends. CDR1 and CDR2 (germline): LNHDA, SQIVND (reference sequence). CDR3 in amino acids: CASSIGGIADSPLHF. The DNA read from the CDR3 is TGTGCCAGTAGTATAGGCGGGATCGCGGATTCACCC. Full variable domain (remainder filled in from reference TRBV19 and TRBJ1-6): DGGITQSPKYLFRKEGQNVTLSCEQNLNHDAMYWYRQDPGQGLRLIYYSQIVNDFQKGDIAEGYSVSREKKESFPLTVTSAQKNPTAFYLCASSIGGIADSPLHFGNGTRLTVT.

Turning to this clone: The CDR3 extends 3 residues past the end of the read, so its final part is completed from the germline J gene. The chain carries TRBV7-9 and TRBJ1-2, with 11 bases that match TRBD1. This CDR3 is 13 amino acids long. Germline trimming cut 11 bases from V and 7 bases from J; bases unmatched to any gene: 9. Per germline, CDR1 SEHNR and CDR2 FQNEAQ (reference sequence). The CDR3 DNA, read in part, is TGTGCCGGACGTGGACAGGGGGCATTTGGC. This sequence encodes CAGRGQGAFG. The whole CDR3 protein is CAGRGQGAFGYTF.

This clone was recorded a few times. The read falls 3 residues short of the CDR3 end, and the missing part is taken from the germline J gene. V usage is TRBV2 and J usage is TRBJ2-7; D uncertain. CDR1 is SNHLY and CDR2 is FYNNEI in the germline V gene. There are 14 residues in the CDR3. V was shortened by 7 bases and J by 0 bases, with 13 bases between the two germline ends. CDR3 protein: CASMRDTPSYEQYF. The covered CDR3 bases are TGTGCCAGCATGAGAGACACGCCCTCCTACGAG.

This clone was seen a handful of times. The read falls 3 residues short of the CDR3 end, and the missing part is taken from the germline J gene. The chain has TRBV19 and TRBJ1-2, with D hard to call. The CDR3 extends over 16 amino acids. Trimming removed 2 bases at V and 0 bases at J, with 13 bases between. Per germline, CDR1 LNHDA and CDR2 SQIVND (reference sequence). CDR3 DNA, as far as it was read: TGTGCCAGTAGTATATTCCCAGATCCAGCTAACTATGGC. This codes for CASSIFPDPANYG. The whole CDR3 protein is CASSIFPDPANYGYTF.

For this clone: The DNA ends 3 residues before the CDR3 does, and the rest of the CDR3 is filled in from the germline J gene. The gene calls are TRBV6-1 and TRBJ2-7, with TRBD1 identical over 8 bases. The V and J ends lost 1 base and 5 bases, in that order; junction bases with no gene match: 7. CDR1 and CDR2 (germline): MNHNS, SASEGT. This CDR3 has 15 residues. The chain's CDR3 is CASSEGATGDHEQYF. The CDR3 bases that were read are TGTGCCAGCAGTGAAGGTGCGACAGGGGATCACGAG.

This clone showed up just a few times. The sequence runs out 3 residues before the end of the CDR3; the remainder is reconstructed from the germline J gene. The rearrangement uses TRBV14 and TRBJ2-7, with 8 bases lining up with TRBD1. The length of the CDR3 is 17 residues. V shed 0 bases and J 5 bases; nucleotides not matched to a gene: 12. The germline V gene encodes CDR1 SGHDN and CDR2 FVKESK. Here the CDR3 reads CASSQDLAGQGYDEQYF. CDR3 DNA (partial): TGTGCCAGCAGCCAAGATTTGGCCGGACAGGGATATGACGAG.

CDR3 residues: CASSRDYSYEQYF. The sequenced CDR3 bases are TGTGCCAGCAGCCGGGACTACTCCTACGAG. The gene calls are TRBV7-8 and TRBJ2-7; 7 bases map to TRBD2. The read halts 3 residues ahead of the CDR3 end, with the missing end drawn from the germline J gene. Germline V gene data show CDR1 as SGHVS and CDR2 as FQNEAQ. With V trimmed by 5 bases and J by 0 bases, 1 base remained unmatched. The CDR3 extends over 13 amino acids. The full variable domain, in which reference TRBV7-8 and TRBJ2-7 provide the parts outside the CDR3, is GAGVSQSPRYKVAKRGQDVALRCDPISGHVSLFWYQQALGQGPEFLTYFQNEAQLDKSGLPSDRFFAERPEGSVSTLKIQRTQQEDSAVYLCASSRDYSYEQYFGPGTRLTVT.

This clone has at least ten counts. The sequenced CDR3 bases are TGTGCCATCAGTGGAAGAGGACAGGGGGAAACTGAA. As protein: CAISGRGQGETE. In full, the CDR3 reads CAISGRGQGETEAFF. The V and J genes are TRBV10-3 and TRBJ1-1; 10 bases agree with TRBD1. The sequenced fragment ends 3 residues before the CDR3 boundary, so the rest is inferred from the germline J gene. Germline V gives CDR1 ENHRY, CDR2 SYGVKD. V shed 4 bases, J shed 5 bases, and the junction held 7 bases outside the gene matches. This CDR3 has 15 amino acids.